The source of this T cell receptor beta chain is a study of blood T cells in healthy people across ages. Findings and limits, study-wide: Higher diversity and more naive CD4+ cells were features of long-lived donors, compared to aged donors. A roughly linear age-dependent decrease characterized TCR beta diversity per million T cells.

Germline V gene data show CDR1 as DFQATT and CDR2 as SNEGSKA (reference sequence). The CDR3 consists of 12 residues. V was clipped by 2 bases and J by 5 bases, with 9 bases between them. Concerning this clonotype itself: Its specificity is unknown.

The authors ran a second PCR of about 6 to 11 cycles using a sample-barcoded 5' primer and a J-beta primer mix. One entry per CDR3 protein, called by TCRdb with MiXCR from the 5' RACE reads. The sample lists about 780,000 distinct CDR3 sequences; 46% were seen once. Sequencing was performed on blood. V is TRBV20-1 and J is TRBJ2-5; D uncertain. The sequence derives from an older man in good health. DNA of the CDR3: TGCAGTGCTAGACCAATTCGGGAGACCCAGTACTTC. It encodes CSARPIRETQYF.